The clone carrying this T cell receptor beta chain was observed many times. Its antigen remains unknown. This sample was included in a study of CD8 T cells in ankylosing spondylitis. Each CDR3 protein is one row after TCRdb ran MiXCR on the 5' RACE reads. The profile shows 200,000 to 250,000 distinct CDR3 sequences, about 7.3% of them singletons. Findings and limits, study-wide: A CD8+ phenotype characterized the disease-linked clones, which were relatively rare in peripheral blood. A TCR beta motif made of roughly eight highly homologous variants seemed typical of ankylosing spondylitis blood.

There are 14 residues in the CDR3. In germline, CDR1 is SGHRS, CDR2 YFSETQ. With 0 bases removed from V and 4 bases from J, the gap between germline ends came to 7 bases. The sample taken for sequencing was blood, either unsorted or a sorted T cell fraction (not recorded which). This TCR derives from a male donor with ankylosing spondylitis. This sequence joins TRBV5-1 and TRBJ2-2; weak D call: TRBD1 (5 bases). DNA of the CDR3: TGCGCCAGCAGCTTGGTCAGGGCCACCGGGGAGCTGTTTTTT. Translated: CASSLVRATGELFF.